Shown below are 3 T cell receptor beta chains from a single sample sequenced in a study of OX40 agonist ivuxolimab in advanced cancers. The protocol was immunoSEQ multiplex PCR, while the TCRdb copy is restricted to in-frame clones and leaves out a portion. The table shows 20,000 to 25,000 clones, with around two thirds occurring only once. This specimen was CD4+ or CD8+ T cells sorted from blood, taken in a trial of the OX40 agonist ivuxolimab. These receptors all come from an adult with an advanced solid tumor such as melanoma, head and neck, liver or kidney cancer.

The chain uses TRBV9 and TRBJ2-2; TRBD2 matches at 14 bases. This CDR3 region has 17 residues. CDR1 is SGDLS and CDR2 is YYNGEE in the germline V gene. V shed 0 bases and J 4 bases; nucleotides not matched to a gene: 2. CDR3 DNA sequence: TGTGCCAGCAGCGTAGCCGGACTAGCGGGGGGCACCGGGGAGCTGTTTTTT. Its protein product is CASSVAGLAGGTGELFF.

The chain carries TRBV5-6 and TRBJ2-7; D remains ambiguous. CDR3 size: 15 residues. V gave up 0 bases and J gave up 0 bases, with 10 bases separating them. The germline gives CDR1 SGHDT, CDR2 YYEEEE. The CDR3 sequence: CASSLGQWGSYEQYF. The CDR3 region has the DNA TGTGCCAGCAGCTTGGGTCAGTGGGGCTCCTACGAGCAGTACTTC.

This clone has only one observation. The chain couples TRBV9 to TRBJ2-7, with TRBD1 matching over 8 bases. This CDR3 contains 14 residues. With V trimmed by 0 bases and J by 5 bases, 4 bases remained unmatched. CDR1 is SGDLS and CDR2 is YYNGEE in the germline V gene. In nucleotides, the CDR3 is TGTGCCAGCAGCGTAGGGCAGGGGGCCAACGAGCAGTACTTC. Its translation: CASSVGQGANEQYF.